The 11 T cell receptor beta chains listed next were all sequenced from one sample in a study of blood T cell repertoires in COVID-19. Sequencing was performed with immunoSEQ multiplex PCR; in TCRdb, only in-frame clones are kept and a portion is missing. In the table there are more than 250,000 clones, around 90% of which are singletons. The sequenced sample was PBMCs or T cells enriched from blood (not recorded which). The receptors originated from a young woman who had recovered from COVID-19.

This chain uses TRBV9 with TRBJ2-7; 9 bases line up with TRBD1. The CDR3 is made up of 17 amino acids. The trim removed 0 bases at V and 6 bases at J, leaving 13 bases unmatched. Germline CDR1 reads SGDLS; CDR2 reads YYNGEE. The chain's CDR3 is CASSVGGTGSMSAEQYF. CDR3 DNA: TGTGCCAGCAGCGTAGGGGGGACAGGGAGCATGTCGGCCGAGCAGTACTTC.

As for this clone: Other DNA sequences in this specimen translate into the identical CDR3. The rearrangement joins TRBV18 to TRBJ2-1; 12 bases agree with TRBD1. The CDR3 has 15 residues. Germline CDR1 KGHSH, CDR2 LQKENI. V lost 3 bases and J lost 7; bases outside the gene matches: 4. CDR3 sequence reads: CASSPGQGAGNEQFF. The CDR3 DNA is TGTGCCAGCTCACCGGGACAGGGGGCCGGGAATGAGCAGTTCTTC.

The chain employs TRBV4-1 and TRBJ1-6; no clear D gene. Germline V lookup: CDR1 MGHRA, CDR2 YSYEKL. The V end lost 1 base, the J end lost 0 bases, and 10 bases lay between the germline ends. The CDR3 consists of 17 residues. CDR3 amino acids: CASSQAILSSYNSPLHF. In DNA form, the CDR3 reads TGCGCCAGCAGCCAAGCGATCCTGAGCTCCTATAATTCACCCCTCCACTTT.

The chain employs TRBV5-1 and TRBJ1-1; D is perhaps TRBD1 (6 bases). Trimming removed 1 base at V and 0 bases at J, with 13 bases between. Per germline, CDR1 SGHRS and CDR2 YFSETQ. This CDR3 has 16 amino acids. CDR3 in amino acids: CASSLPTGNMNTEAFF. CDR3 sequence (DNA): TGCGCCAGCAGCTTGCCGACAGGAAACATGAACACTGAAGCTTTCTTT.

This clone was detected a few times. The chain employs TRBV19 and TRBJ1-4; 7 nucleotides match TRBD1. Trimming at V came to 10 bases and at J to 8 bases, leaving 10 bases not matched to a gene. CDR3 length: 13 residues. Germline CDR1 reads LNHDA; CDR2 reads SQIVND (reference sequence). The DNA for the CDR3 is TGTGCCACCATCGACAGGGTACGAGAAAAACTGTTTTTT. It specifies CATIDRVREKLFF.

The rearrangement joins TRBV12-5 to TRBJ2-7, with 9 bases lining up with TRBD2. V shed 10 bases and J 0 bases; nucleotides not matched to a gene: 4. The germline V gene encodes CDR1 LGHNT and CDR2 FRNRAP. The CDR3 length is 13 residues. The CDR3 nucleotides are TGTGCTATAGGCGGGGGGGACTCCTACGAGCAGTACTTC. It is translated as CAIGGGDSYEQYF. The entire variable domain, with the rest obtained from reference TRBV12-5 and TRBJ2-7, is as follows: DARVTQTPRHKVTEMGQEVTMRCQPILGHNTVFWYRQTMMQGLELLAYFRNRAPLDDSGMPKDRFSAEMPDATLATLKIQPSEPRDSAVYFCAIGGGDSYEQYFGPGTRLTVT.

The V and J genes are TRBV5-1 and TRBJ1-2, with 11 bases aligning to TRBD1. Germline CDR1 reads SGHRS; CDR2 reads YFSETQ. Losses at the gene ends were 4 bases for V and 13 bases for J; bases not matched to a gene: 6. The CDR3 runs to 12 residues. The CDR3 DNA reads as TGCGCCAGCAGCGCGGACAGGGGGCCCGGCACCTTC. It yields the protein CASSADRGPGTF.

This sequence joins TRBV6-5 and TRBJ2-7, with TRBD1 matching over 8 bases. The ends lost 5 bases at V and 5 bases at J; junction bases unmatched: 11. The V gene's germline CDR1 is MNHEY and CDR2 SVGAGI. The CDR3 covers 15 residues. DNA of the CDR3: TGTGCCAGCAGTCACAGCCGGACAGGGTCCGACGAGCAGTACTTC. Its protein product is CASSHSRTGSDEQYF.

The rearrangement joins TRBV27 to TRBJ1-5; TRBD1 might be the D (5 bases). This CDR3 has 15 residues. Germline V gene data show CDR1 as MNHEY and CDR2 as SMNVEV (reference sequence). The V end was cut by 5 bases, the J end by 7 bases, with 18 bases between. The CDR3 region is CASSGHPLGIQPQHF. Written as DNA, the CDR3 is TGTGCCAGCAGTGGACACCCCTTAGGGATCCAGCCCCAGCATTTT.

The V gene is TRBV2, the J gene TRBJ2-1, with no clear D. From germline, CDR1 is SNHLY and CDR2 FYNNEI. This CDR3 comprises 15 residues. V dropped 3 bases and J dropped 0 bases, with 9 bases sitting between them. The CDR3 is CASSELRSSYNEQFF. Here the CDR3 DNA reads TGTGCCAGCAGTGAGCTCCGGAGCTCCTACAATGAGCAGTTCTTC. The variable domain in full, completed from reference TRBV2 and TRBJ2-1, reads EPEVTQTPSHQVTQMGQEVILRCVPISNHLYFYWYRQILGQKVEFLVSFYNNEISEKSEIFDDQFSVERPDGSNFTLKIRSTKLEDSAMYFCASSELRSSYNEQFFGPGTRLTVL.

This chain connects TRBV10-2 to TRBJ2-1; 9 bases are a match to TRBD1. This CDR3 has 13 amino acids. CDR1 is WSHSY, CDR2 SAAADI, per germline. Losses at the gene ends were 7 bases for V and 9 bases for J; bases not matched to a gene: 7. The CDR3 DNA follows: TGCGCCAGCACTTTGACAGGGGGACTTGAGCAGTTCTTC. This encodes CASTLTGGLEQFF.